These 19 T cell receptor beta chains share one sample of origin, sequenced in a study of lymphopenia after photon versus proton radiotherapy. Generated by immunoSEQ multiplex PCR, the TCRdb table keeps only in-frame clones and is missing some. The table has tens of thousands of clones, 70% to 85% seen once. The starting material was peripheral blood, obtained from a patient treated with proton-based radiotherapy. Every receptor here comes from a woman aged 70-85 years with pancreatic cancer.

This clone was seen more than once but under ten times. The chain carries TRBV10-3 and TRBJ2-2; D remains unclear. This CDR3 contains 14 residues. Germline CDR1 and CDR2: ENHRY and SYGVKD. Between the trimmed V and J ends, which lost 9 bases and 4 bases, there was a span of 15 bases. In DNA form, the CDR3 reads TGTGCCATGGGTTTGGGAAGTGGCACCGGGGAGCTGTTTTTT. Translation: CAMGLGSGTGELFF.

V is TRBV28 and J is TRBJ2-7, with D perhaps matching TRBD2 (6 bases). Deletions cut 4 bases from V and 0 bases from J, with 19 bases between. Germline V gene lookup returns CDR1 MDHEN and CDR2 SYDVKM. The CDR3 spans 17 residues. The CDR3 bases are TGTGCCAGCAGTTCCCTTGGGTTGGGACTCAGCTCCTACGAGCAGTACTTC. It specifies CASSSLGLGLSSYEQYF.

This clone was picked up a small number of times. The genes are TRBV7-2 and TRBJ2-3; possible D gene TRBD2, 6 bases. This CDR3 has 14 residues. The germline CDR1 and CDR2 sequences are SGHTA and FQGNSA. V lost 3 bases and J 3 bases, leaving 10 bases between the germline ends. The CDR3 protein is CASSFRGLTDTQYF. For the CDR3, the DNA is TGTGCCAGCAGCTTTCGTGGACTAACAGATACGCAGTATTTT.

The rearrangement links TRBV28 to TRBJ1-1; 7 bases map to TRBD1. V lost 3 bases, J lost 4 bases, and 11 bases stayed unmatched. The CDR3 covers 16 residues. Germline-derived CDR1 and CDR2 are MDHEN and SYDVKM. Written as DNA, the CDR3 is TGTGCCAGCAGTTTGAGTGTAGGGGGCTTTGGCACTGAAGCTTTCTTT. Protein product: CASSLSVGGFGTEAFF.

As DNA, the CDR3 is TGCGCCAGCAGTCATCACCGTTCGGGGGCGGTATATCAGCCCCAGCATTTT. It specifies CASSHHRSGAVYQPQHF. The chain recombines TRBV23-1 with TRBJ1-5; weak D call: TRBD1 (6 bases). TRBV23-1 is an ORF for which the function is uncertain. With 3 bases removed from V and 5 bases from J, the gap between germline ends came to 20 bases. This CDR3 has 17 amino acids.

This clone was found a few times. The chain is built from TRBV19 and TRBJ1-1; D gene unclear. This CDR3 region has 15 residues. The ends were cut back, 6 bases at V and 0 bases at J, with 14 bases in the middle. CDR1 is LNHDA, CDR2 SQIVND, per germline (reference sequence). CDR3 bases: TGTGCCAGTAGAGGCATCAATCGCATGAACACTGAAGCTTTCTTT. This sequence encodes CASRGINRMNTEAFF. The variable domain in full, with the rest retrieved from reference TRBV19 and TRBJ1-1, is DGGITQSPKYLFRKEGQNVTLSCEQNLNHDAMYWYRQDPGQGLRLIYYSQIVNDFQKGDIAEGYSVSREKKESFPLTVTSAQKNPTAFYLCASRGINRMNTEAFFGQGTRLTVV.

The chain employs TRBV30 and TRBJ1-5, with a weak D call TRBD1 (6 bases). The V and J ends lost 2 bases and 9 bases respectively, with 14 bases between them. The CDR3 totals 13 residues. Germline CDR1 reads GTSNPN; CDR2 reads SVGIG (reference sequence). The CDR3 protein is CAWSSGGRGPQHF. For the CDR3, the DNA is TGTGCCTGGAGTAGCGGGGGCAGGGGGCCCCAGCATTTT.

V usage is TRBV5-4 and J usage is TRBJ1-2; D is undetermined. The CDR3 consists of 14 residues. Per the germline V gene, CDR1 is SGHNT and CDR2 is YYREEE (reference sequence). Deletions cut 4 bases from V and 4 bases from J, with 14 bases between. This CDR3 reads CASSPLKFGYGYTF. In nucleotides, the CDR3 is TGTGCCAGCAGCCCCCTAAAGTTCGGCTATGGCTACACCTTC.

The V and J genes are TRBV28 and TRBJ1-2; no clear D. Germline V gives CDR1 MDHEN, CDR2 SYDVKM. Trimming left V 7 bases short and J 1 base short, with 16 bases between. This CDR3 has 15 amino acids. CDR3 sequence: CASTLMDPLNYGYTF. CDR3 DNA: TGTGCCAGCACCCTCATGGACCCACTTAACTATGGCTACACCTTC.

The chain carries TRBV19 and TRBJ2-1; a possible D gene is TRBD2 (6 bases). Trimming shortened V by 7 bases and J by 4 bases, and 17 bases separated the two germline ends. The CDR3 loop spans 15 amino acids. Germline V lookup: CDR1 LNHDA, CDR2 SQIVND (reference sequence). As DNA, the CDR3 is TGTGCCAGTACCCTAAGCGGGTCCCCTTACAATGAGCAGTTCTTC. Translated: CASTLSGSPYNEQFF.

This clone appeared once. The V gene is TRBV5-1, the J gene TRBJ2-3, with 7 bases identical to TRBD1. J lost 3 bases, V lost 0 bases, and 4 bases had no gene match. The CDR3 contains 15 residues. The germline gives CDR1 SGHRS, CDR2 YFSETQ. The DNA of the CDR3 is TGCGCCAGCAGCTTGGAACAGGGGAAGACAGATACGCAGTATTTT. It codes for CASSLEQGKTDTQYF.

The chain uses TRBV20-1 and TRBJ2-7, with D unresolved. This CDR3 comprises 11 residues. CDR1 and CDR2 from the germline V gene are DFQATT and SNEGSKA (reference sequence). Trimming pared 4 bases from V and 2 bases from J, leaving 6 bases between. Here the CDR3 reads CSATPTYEQYF. CDR3 nucleotides: TGCAGTGCTACCCCGACCTACGAGCAGTACTTC.

V gene TRBV29-1 combines with J gene TRBJ1-1; D gene ambiguous. Trimming shortened V by 4 bases and J by 0 bases, and 9 bases separated the two germline ends. In germline, CDR1 is SQVTM, CDR2 ANQGSEA. The CDR3 is 13 amino acids. CDR3 nucleotides: TGCAGCGTTGTGTTGGGGATGAACACTGAAGCTTTCTTT. Translation: CSVVLGMNTEAFF. Looking up the rest from reference TRBV29-1 and TRBJ1-1 gives the full variable domain: SAVISQKPSRDICQRGTSLTIQCQVDSQVTMMFWYRQQPGQSLTLIATANQGSEATYESGFVIDKFPISRPNLTFSTLTVSNMSPEDSSIYLCSVVLGMNTEAFFGQGTRLTVV.

V and J are TRBV7-2 and TRBJ1-1; perhaps TRBD1 as D (6 bases). Trimming stripped 1 base from V and 4 bases from J, with 7 bases between. The germline gives CDR1 SGHTA, CDR2 FQGNSA. The CDR3 has 13 amino acids. The CDR3 is CASSLDRVTEAFF. CDR3 in DNA: TGTGCCAGCAGCTTAGACAGGGTCACTGAAGCTTTCTTT.

The chain recombines TRBV9 with TRBJ1-6, with D unresolved. V was trimmed by 3 bases and J by 2 bases, leaving 9 bases between them. The germline V gene encodes CDR1 SGDLS and CDR2 YYNGEE. This CDR3 region has 15 residues. CDR3 coding DNA: TGTGCCAGCAGCGGATCGGCCACCTATAATTCACCCCTCCACTTT. Translation: CASSGSATYNSPLHF.

As DNA, the CDR3 is TGTGCCAGCAGCTCGGACAGGGGCTTCTACAATGAGCAGTTCTTC. It encodes CASSSDRGFYNEQFF. The chain has TRBV7-3 and TRBJ2-1; TRBD1 agrees at 9 bases. Germline V CDR1 and CDR2: SGHTA, FQGTGA. Losses at the gene ends were 4 bases for V and 3 bases for J; bases not matched to a gene: 4. The CDR3 is 15 residues long.

The J gene is TRBJ1-3, the V gene TRBV7-6; D call uncertain. Trimming pared 5 bases from V and 7 bases from J, leaving 15 bases between. Germline V gene sequence: CDR1 SGHVS, CDR2 FNYEAQ. The CDR3 is 14 amino acids. CDR3 DNA: TGTGCCAGCAGCGAAACAAATGTTGGGAACACCATATATTTT. Encoded protein: CASSETNVGNTIYF. Full variable domain (outside the CDR3, taken from reference TRBV7-6 and TRBJ1-3): GAGVSQSPRYKVTKRGQDVALRCDPISGHVSLYWYRQALGQGPEFLTYFNYEAQQDKSGLPNDRFSAERPEGSISTLTIQRTEQRDSAMYRCASSETNVGNTIYFGEGSWLTVV.

This sequence joins TRBV7-6 and TRBJ2-7; 9 bases map to TRBD2. Germline assignment: CDR1 SGHVS and CDR2 FNYEAQ. Trimming took 5 bases from V and 2 from J; bases not matched to a gene: 10. The length of the CDR3 is 16 residues. The CDR3 spells CASSLEGSSGTYEQYF. CDR3 nucleotides: TGTGCCAGCAGCCTTGAGGGGTCTAGCGGGACCTACGAGCAGTACTTC. Variable domain in full (rest from reference TRBV7-6 and TRBJ2-7): GAGVSQSPRYKVTKRGQDVALRCDPISGHVSLYWYRQALGQGPEFLTYFNYEAQQDKSGLPNDRFSAERPEGSISTLTIQRTEQRDSAMYRCASSLEGSSGTYEQYFGPGTRLTVT.

This chain links TRBV7-3 with TRBJ2-1, with D uncertain. The CDR3 sequence is 15 residues long. Per the germline V gene, CDR1 is SGHTA and CDR2 is FQGTGA. V lost 1 base, J lost 5 bases, and 12 bases lay in between. CDR3: CASSLRGGWDNEQFF. The CDR3, as DNA: TGTGCCAGCAGCTTAAGGGGTGGGTGGGACAATGAGCAGTTCTTC. The entire variable domain, with the rest obtained from reference TRBV7-3 and TRBJ2-1, is as follows: GAGVSQTPSNKVTEKGKYVELRCDPISGHTALYWYRQSLGQGPEFLIYFQGTGAADDSGLPNDRFFAVRPEGSVSTLKIQRTERGDSAVYLCASSLRGGWDNEQFFGPGTRLTVL.